Below, 31 T cell receptor beta chains from the same sample are listed, as sequenced in a study of T cells in Graves' hyperthyroidism and ophthalmopathy. TCR beta CDR3 regions were amplified from RNA transcripts. The primer set for the first-round RT-PCR of the TCR CDR3 was HTBI. TCRdb independently ran MiXCR on the multiplex PCR reads; one entry per CDR3 protein. The profile shows hundreds of thousands of distinct CDR3 sequences, 15% to 17% of them singletons. Input material: blood. The receptors here all came from a woman under 30 with Graves' hyperthyroidism.

This clonotype was recorded at least ten times. The rearrangement joins TRBV7-8 to TRBJ2-5, with D possibly being TRBD2 (5 bases). CDR1 is SGHVS and CDR2 is FQNEAQ in the germline V gene. CDR3 length: 15 residues. Trimming took 1 base from V and 5 from J, leaving 14 bases between them. This chain's CDR3 is CASSLEFRGTETQYF. CDR3 DNA sequence: TGTGCCAGCAGCTTAGAGTTCCGGGGAACGGAGACCCAGTACTTC.

At least ten counts were recorded for this clonotype. The V and J genes are TRBV27 and TRBJ2-3; 10 bases are a match to TRBD1. The CDR3 length is 15 residues. V lost 6 bases to trimming and J lost 5 bases; unmatched junction nucleotides: 8. Germline CDR1 MNHEY, CDR2 SMNVEV (reference sequence). CDR3: CASRQDRGRGDTQYF. The CDR3, as DNA: TGTGCCAGCAGACAAGACAGGGGGCGCGGAGATACGCAGTATTTT.

The chain uses TRBV10-1 and TRBJ1-1; 8 positions agree with TRBD1. Per germline, CDR1 WNHNN and CDR2 SYGVQD (reference sequence). With 11 bases clipped from V and 4 bases from J, the junction kept 18 bases outside the gene matches. The CDR3 is 16 amino acids. CDR3 amino acids: CAGAIGQGPLGTEAFF. DNA of the CDR3: TGCGCCGGTGCTATAGGACAGGGACCCTTAGGCACTGAAGCTTTCTTT.

This clonotype was detected a few times. This rearrangement joins TRBV27 to TRBJ2-7; TRBD1 aligns across 8 bases. Germline V lookup: CDR1 MNHEY, CDR2 SMNVEV (reference sequence). The CDR3 sequence is 16 residues long. The J segment lost 4 bases and the V segment lost 3 bases, leaving 11 bases of the junction unmatched. The CDR3 loop is CASSFIGQGLQYEQYF. The CDR3, as DNA: TGTGCCAGCAGTTTCATCGGACAGGGACTCCAATACGAGCAGTACTTC.

This clonotype has a count of ten or more. V is TRBV7-9 and J is TRBJ2-7; D might be TRBD2 (5 bases). V was pared by 5 bases and J by 5 bases, with 13 bases between. The germline V gene has CDR1 SEHNR and CDR2 FQNEAQ (reference sequence). The CDR3 totals 13 residues. The CDR3 nucleotides read TGTGCCAGCAGCGAAACAGTGAGGGACGAGCAGTACTTC. It is translated as CASSETVRDEQYF.

This clonotype was counted ten times or more. CDR3 loop: CASSLWGAGQPQHF. The CDR3 DNA is TGTGCCAGCAGTTTGTGGGGGGCGGGTCAGCCCCAGCATTTT. The chain uses TRBV12-3 or TRBV12-4 and TRBJ1-5; a weak D match, TRBD1 (6 bases). Trimming left V 3 bases short and J 6 bases short, with 12 bases between. The CDR3 is 14 amino acids.

With respect to this clonotype: A much more abundant neighbour one base away suggests this may be a read error. This sequence joins TRBV5-1 and TRBJ1-1, with TRBD1 as a possible D gene (5 bases). This CDR3 is built from 14 residues. Germline CDR1 is SGHRS and CDR2 is YFSETQ. The CDR3 loop reads CASSKGRLNTKAFF. CDR3 DNA: TGCGCCAGCAGCAAGGGACGATTGAACACTAAAGCTTTCTTT.

This clonotype was recorded a few times. The rearrangement joins TRBV28 to TRBJ2-2; D possibly corresponds to TRBD1 (6 bases). Germline values: CDR1 MDHEN, CDR2 SYDVKM. The CDR3 runs 14 residues. Trimming cost V 10 bases and J 1 base, with 13 bases left between them. The CDR3 DNA follows: TGTGCCACCGTCCTGACAGGGAACACCGGGGAGCTGTTTTTT. Residues: CATVLTGNTGELFF.

V is TRBV15 and J is TRBJ2-2; 8 nucleotides line up with TRBD2. The junction had 15 bases not matched to a gene; V was cut back by 7 bases and J by 8 bases. CDR1 and CDR2 (germline): LNHNV, YYDKDF (reference sequence). CDR3 size: 16 residues. The CDR3, as DNA: TGTGCCACCAACTTGGGACTAGGGGATTCGTCGGGGGAGCTGTTTTTT. It codes for CATNLGLGDSSGELFF.

This clonotype occurred many times. This chain links TRBV4-3 with TRBJ1-3; D not certain. Per germline, CDR1 LGHNA and CDR2 YSLEER. The CDR3 runs 12 residues. V lost 3 bases and J 0 bases, leaving 0 bases between the germline ends. This CDR3 reads CASSHSGNTIYF. The CDR3 bases are TGCGCCAGCAGCCACTCTGGAAACACCATATATTTT.

The table lists this clonotype with many counts. The J gene is TRBJ1-5, the V gene TRBV6-1; D is uncertain. V lost 5 bases and J lost 2, with 7 bases in between. CDR1 and CDR2 from the germline V gene are MNHNS and SASEGT. The CDR3 is made up of 13 amino acids. The DNA of the CDR3 is TGTGCCAGCAGTTCTGTGGGCAATCAGCCCCAGCATTTT. Its translation is CASSSVGNQPQHF.

The chain employs TRBV4-2 and TRBJ2-5; D may correspond to TRBD1 or TRBD2 (5 bases each). This CDR3 comprises 16 residues. Trimming pared 4 bases from V and 1 base from J, leaving 16 bases between. Germline V gene data show CDR1 as LGHNA and CDR2 as YNFKEQ. Here the CDR3 DNA reads TGTGCCAGCAGCCGAACCCGGGGCATCGTCCAAGAGACCCAGTACTTC. It encodes CASSRTRGIVQETQYF.

Written as DNA, the CDR3 is TGTGCCAGCAGCTTGGCGCTAGCGGGAGGGCCAGGAGAGACCCAGTACTTC. Amino acids: CASSLALAGGPGETQYF. V and J are TRBV11-2 and TRBJ2-5; the match to TRBD2 covers 12 bases. J lost 4 bases, V lost 3 bases, and 9 bases had no gene match. The CDR3 runs to 17 residues. From germline, CDR1 is SGHAT and CDR2 FQNNGV. The full variable domain, its missing parts supplied by reference TRBV11-2 and TRBJ2-5, is EAGVAQSPRYKIIEKRQSVAFWCNPISGHATLYWYQQILGQGPKLLIQFQNNGVVDDSQLPKDRFSAERLKGVDSTLKIQPAKLEDSAVYLCASSLALAGGPGETQYFGPGTRLLVL.

This chain uses TRBV20-1 with TRBJ2-7, with D hard to call. V shed 1 base and J shed 3 bases, with 10 bases lying between them. CDR3 length: 13 amino acids. Germline V gene lookup returns CDR1 DFQATT and CDR2 SNEGSKA (reference sequence). CDR3 nucleotide sequence: TGCAGTGCTAGAGGTTTGGCCCTCTACGAGCAGTACTTC. It specifies CSARGLALYEQYF.

The chain combines TRBV19 with TRBJ2-3; D ambiguous. Germline values: CDR1 LNHDA, CDR2 SQIVND (reference sequence). The V gene lost 1 base and the J gene lost 2 bases, with 10 bases spanning the gap. The CDR3 covers 15 residues. This CDR3 is CASSIGPTNTDTQYF. CDR3 in DNA: TGTGCCAGTAGTATAGGGCCTACTAACACAGATACGCAGTATTTT.

This clonotype was detected ten times or more. The gene calls are TRBV5-8 and TRBJ2-7; 9 bases are a match to TRBD1. V was pared by 4 bases and J by 3 bases, with 8 bases of the junction left unmatched. CDR1 and CDR2 (germline): SGHTS, YDEGEE. This CDR3 has 15 residues. The CDR3 sequence: CASSQAGQGSYEQYF. CDR3 DNA: TGTGCCAGCAGCCAAGCTGGACAGGGGAGCTACGAGCAGTACTTC.

Turning to this clonotype: A much larger clone lies a single base off, so this may be a read error. V gene TRBV24-1 combines with J gene TRBJ1-2, with D tentatively TRBD1 (5 bases). In germline, CDR1 is KGHDR, CDR2 SFDVKD. V was trimmed by 3 bases and J by 4 bases, leaving 14 bases between them. The CDR3 is 15 amino acids. The CDR3 DNA is TGTGCCACCAGTGATGCGATAGGGGAGAGCTATGGCTACACCTTC. Protein product: CATSDAIGESYGYTF.

In this sample, this clonotype turned up many times. The rearrangement joins TRBV3-1 to TRBJ2-1, with 9 nucleotides matching TRBD1. The germline CDR1 and CDR2 sequences are LGHDT and YNNKEL (reference sequence). Losses at the gene ends were 4 bases for V and 4 bases for J; bases not matched to a gene: 5. This CDR3 comprises 15 residues. The CDR3 here is CASSRGTGYYNEQFF. The CDR3, as DNA: TGTGCCAGCAGCCGTGGGACAGGGTATTACAATGAGCAGTTCTTC.

For this clonotype: Since a much larger clone is just one base distant, this may be a read error. V gene TRBV28 combines with J gene TRBJ1-1; D perhaps matches TRBD1 (6 bases). The germline gives CDR1 MDHEN, CDR2 SYDVKM. The CDR3 totals 17 residues. CDR3 amino acids: CASSLWTGGLYSTEALF. DNA for the CDR3: TGTGCCAGCAGTTTATGGACGGGGGGCCTTTACAGCACTGAAGCTCTCTTT.

This chain uses TRBV7-2 with TRBJ1-2, with D possibly being TRBD1 (5 bases). The CDR3 runs to 16 residues. The germline CDR1 and CDR2 sequences are SGHTA and FQGNSA. V was cut by 5 bases and J by 1 base, with 17 bases left in between. Written as DNA, the CDR3 is TGTGCCAGCAGCCCCCAGGGAGCGACGATTAACTATGGCTACACCTTC. Its protein is CASSPQGATINYGYTF.

This clonotype occurred a few times. The rearrangement joins TRBV6-2 or TRBV6-3 to TRBJ2-1; D remains ambiguous. CDR1 is MNHEY and CDR2 is SVGEGT in the germline V gene. The CDR3 sequence is 11 residues long. V lost 5 bases, J lost 12 bases, and 11 bases lay in between. CDR3 DNA: TGTGCCAGCAGTGACGGAGTGGGGCAGTTCTTC. This encodes CASSDGVGQFF.

This clonotype occurred a few times. V usage is TRBV5-5 and J usage is TRBJ2-7; D may be TRBD1 (6 bases). Per germline, CDR1 SGHKS and CDR2 YYEKEE (reference sequence). The CDR3 has 19 residues. V shed 0 bases and J shed 4 bases, with 26 bases lying between them. CDR3 sequence: CASSLVKGVRTTIPYEQYF. CDR3 DNA: TGTGCCAGCAGCTTGGTGAAGGGGGTGAGAACAACCATACCATACGAGCAGTACTTC.

This clonotype has just a few counts. The chain links TRBV5-1 to TRBJ2-7; 7 positions match TRBD2. The germline gives CDR1 SGHRS, CDR2 YFSETQ. The CDR3 totals 15 residues. The V and J ends lost 0 bases and 6 bases, in that order; junction bases with no gene match: 9. The CDR3 loop reads CASSLEPSGPSEQYF. The DNA for the CDR3 is TGCGCCAGCAGCTTGGAGCCTAGCGGCCCCAGCGAGCAGTACTTC. Supplemented by reference TRBV5-1 and TRBJ2-7, the full variable domain reads KAGVTQTPRYLIKTRGQQVTLSCSPISGHRSVSWYQQTPGQGLQFLFEYFSETQRNKGNFPGRFSGRQFSNSRSEMNVSTLELGDSALYLCASSLEPSGPSEQYFGPGTRLTVT.

The CDR3 protein is CASRPLNMKTNTGELFF. The CDR3 region has the DNA TGTGCCAGCAGACCACTCAACATGAAGACCAACACCGGGGAGCTGTTTTTT. This sequence joins TRBV6-1 and TRBJ2-2; no reliable D call. This CDR3 has 17 residues. The ends were cut back, 6 bases at V and 2 bases at J, with 19 bases in the middle. Germline CDR1 reads MNHNS; CDR2 reads SASEGT.

This clonotype was observed many times. This chain uses TRBV6-1 with TRBJ2-3; no reliable D call. Germline V gene data show CDR1 as MNHNS and CDR2 as SASEGT. V lost 5 bases and J lost 6, with 9 bases in between. This CDR3 region has 12 residues. CDR3 residues: CASSPPRDTQYF. The CDR3 coding sequence is TGTGCCAGCAGTCCCCCAAGGGATACGCAGTATTTT.

This clonotype occurred many times. The V and J genes are TRBV3-1 and TRBJ2-7, with 7 nucleotides matching TRBD1. The trim removed 3 bases at V and 2 bases at J, leaving 7 bases unmatched. CDR3 size: 15 residues. The germline V gene has CDR1 LGHDT and CDR2 YNNKEL (reference sequence). CDR3 sequence: CASSQIPGQTYEQYF. The CDR3 nucleotides are TGTGCCAGCAGCCAGATCCCGGGACAGACCTACGAGCAGTACTTC.

This clonotype has just a few counts. The rearrangement uses TRBV3-1 and TRBJ2-7; perhaps TRBD2 as D (5 bases). Per the germline V gene, CDR1 is LGHDT and CDR2 is YNNKEL (reference sequence). V was clipped by 0 bases and J by 1 base, with 16 bases between them. CDR3 length: 17 amino acids. In DNA form, the CDR3 reads TGTGCCAGCAGCCAAGATAGGGTTGGAGGTATATCCTACGAGCAGTACTTC. This gives the protein CASSQDRVGGISYEQYF.

V is TRBV5-5 and J is TRBJ1-1; a possible D gene is TRBD1 (6 bases). The CDR3 is made up of 13 amino acids. Trimming removed 7 bases from V and 2 bases from J, with 12 bases in between. Looked up from germline, CDR1 is SGHKS and CDR2 is YYEKEE (reference sequence). CDR3 DNA: TGTGCCAGCGGGGGGGGCGCAAACACTGAAGCTTTCTTT. Translation: CASGGGANTEAFF.

A few counts support this clonotype. The V and J genes are TRBV12-3 or TRBV12-4 and TRBJ2-3, with a tentative D call TRBD2 (6 bases). V was clipped by 6 bases and J by 6 bases, with 16 bases between them. The CDR3 runs 14 residues. CDR3 residues: CASSPGGKSDTQYF. In DNA form, the CDR3 reads TGTGCCAGCAGCCCCGGAGGGAAGAGTGATACGCAGTATTTT.

In this sample, this clonotype turned up many times. The V and J genes are TRBV28 and TRBJ2-1; 12 bases align to TRBD2. The J segment lost 10 bases and the V segment lost 2 bases, leaving 6 bases of the junction unmatched. CDR1 and CDR2 (germline): MDHEN, SYDVKM. The CDR3 consists of 15 residues. The CDR3 sequence: CASSLRASGRAEQFF. The CDR3 region has the DNA TGTGCCAGCAGTTTAAGAGCTAGCGGGAGGGCCGAGCAGTTCTTC.

The genes are TRBV27 and TRBJ2-3; tentatively, D is TRBD2 (6 bases). CDR3 length equals 17 residues. V lost 6 bases and J 3 bases, leaving 22 bases between the germline ends. Germline assignment: CDR1 MNHEY and CDR2 SMNVEV (reference sequence). The CDR3, as DNA: TGTGCCAGCAGCCCTATGGGGGGAGGAATTCCGACAGATACGCAGTATTTT. Translation gives CASSPMGGGIPTDTQYF.